This T cell receptor beta chain was obtained from a study of early T cells in non-severe SARS-CoV-2 infection. The length of the CDR3 is 14 residues. V lost 3 bases to trimming and J lost 3 bases, with 12 bases between them. From germline, CDR1 is DFQATT and CDR2 SNEGSKA (reference sequence). TCRdb re-called the 5' RACE reads through MiXCR, storing one row per CDR3 protein. The repertoire includes some 61,000 distinct CDR3 sequences, around 9.3% of them detected once, and about 4.3% sits in the top ten. This receptor was taken from an adult who was a healthcare worker with PCR-confirmed SARS-CoV-2 infection or an uninfected control (not recorded which). This chain links TRBV20-1 with TRBJ2-1; D tentatively fits TRBD1 or TRBD2 (5 bases each). The sequencing sample was made of whole blood. The CDR3 loop reads CSASSGGVYNEQFF. CDR3 nucleotide sequence: TGCAGTGCTAGTTCTGGGGGAGTCTACAATGAGCAGTTCTTC.